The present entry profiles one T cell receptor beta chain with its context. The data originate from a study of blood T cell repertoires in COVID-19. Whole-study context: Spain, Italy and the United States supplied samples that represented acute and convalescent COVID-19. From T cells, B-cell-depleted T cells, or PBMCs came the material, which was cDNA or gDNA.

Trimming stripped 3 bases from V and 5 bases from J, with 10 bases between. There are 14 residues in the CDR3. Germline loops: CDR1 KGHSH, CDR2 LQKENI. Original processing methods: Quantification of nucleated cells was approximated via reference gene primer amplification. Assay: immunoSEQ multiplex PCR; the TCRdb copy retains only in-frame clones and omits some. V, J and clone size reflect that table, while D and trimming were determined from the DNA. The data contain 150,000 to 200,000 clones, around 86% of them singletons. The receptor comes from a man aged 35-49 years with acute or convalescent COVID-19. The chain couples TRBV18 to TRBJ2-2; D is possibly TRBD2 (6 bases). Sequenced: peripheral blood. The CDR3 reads CASSPGLLTGELFF. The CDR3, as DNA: TGTGCCAGCTCACCGGGACTTTTAACCGGGGAGCTGTTTTTT.